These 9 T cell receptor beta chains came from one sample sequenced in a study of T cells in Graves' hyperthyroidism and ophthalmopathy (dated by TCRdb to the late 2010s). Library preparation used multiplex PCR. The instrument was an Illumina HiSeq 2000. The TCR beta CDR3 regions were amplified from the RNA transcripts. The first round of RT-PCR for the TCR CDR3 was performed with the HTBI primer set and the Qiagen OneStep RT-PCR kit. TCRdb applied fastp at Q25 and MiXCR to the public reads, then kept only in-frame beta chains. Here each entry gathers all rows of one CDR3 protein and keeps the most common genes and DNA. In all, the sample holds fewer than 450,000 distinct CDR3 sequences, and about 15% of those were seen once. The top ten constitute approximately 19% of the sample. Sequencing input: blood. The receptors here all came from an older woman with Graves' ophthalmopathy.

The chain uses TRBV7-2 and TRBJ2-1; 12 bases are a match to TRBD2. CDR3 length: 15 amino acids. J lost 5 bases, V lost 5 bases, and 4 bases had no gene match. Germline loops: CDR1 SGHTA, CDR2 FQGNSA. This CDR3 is CASSRRLAGDNEQFF. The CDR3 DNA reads TGTGCCAGCAGCCGAAGACTAGCGGGGGACAATGAGCAGTTCTTC.

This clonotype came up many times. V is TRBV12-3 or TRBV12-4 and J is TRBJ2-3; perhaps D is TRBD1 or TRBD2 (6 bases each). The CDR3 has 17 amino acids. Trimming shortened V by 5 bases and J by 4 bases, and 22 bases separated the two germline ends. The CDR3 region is CASSIRLASRGADTQYF. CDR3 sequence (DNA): TGTGCCAGCAGTATTCGCCTCGCTAGTAGGGGGGCAGATACGCAGTATTTT.

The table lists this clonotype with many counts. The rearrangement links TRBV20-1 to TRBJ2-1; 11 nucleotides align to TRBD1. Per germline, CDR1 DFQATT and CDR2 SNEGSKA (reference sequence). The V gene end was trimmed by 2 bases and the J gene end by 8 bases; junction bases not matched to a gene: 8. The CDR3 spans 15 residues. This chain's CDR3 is CSARSPRDRGDEQFF. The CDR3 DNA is TGCAGTGCTAGAAGTCCTCGGGACAGGGGGGATGAGCAGTTCTTC.

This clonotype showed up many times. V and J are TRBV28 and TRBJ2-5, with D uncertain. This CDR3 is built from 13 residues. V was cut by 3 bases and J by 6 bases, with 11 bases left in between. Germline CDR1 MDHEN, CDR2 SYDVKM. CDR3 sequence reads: CASSFHGRQTQYF. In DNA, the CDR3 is TGTGCCAGCAGTTTCCATGGACGGCAGACCCAGTACTTC.

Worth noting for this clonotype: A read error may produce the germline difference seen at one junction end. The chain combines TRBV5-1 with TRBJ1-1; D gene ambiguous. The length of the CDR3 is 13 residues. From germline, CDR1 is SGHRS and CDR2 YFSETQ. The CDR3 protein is CASSLGMNTETFF. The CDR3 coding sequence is TGCGCCAGCAGCTTGGGGATGAACACTGAAACTTTCTTT.

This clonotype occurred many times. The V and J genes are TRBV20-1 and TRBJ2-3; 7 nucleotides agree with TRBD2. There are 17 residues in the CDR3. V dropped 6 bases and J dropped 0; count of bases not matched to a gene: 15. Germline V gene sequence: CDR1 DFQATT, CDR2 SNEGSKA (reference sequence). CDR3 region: CSALIQGGSPSTDTQYF. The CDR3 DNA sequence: TGCAGTGCCTTAATCCAAGGCGGGAGCCCTAGCACAGATACGCAGTATTTT.

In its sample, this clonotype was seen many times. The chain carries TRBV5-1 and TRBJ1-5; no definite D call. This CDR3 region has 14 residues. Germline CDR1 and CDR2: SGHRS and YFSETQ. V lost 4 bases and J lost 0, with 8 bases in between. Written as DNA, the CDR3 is TGCGCCAGCAGCCCGGACCATAGCAATCAGCCCCAGCATTTT. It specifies CASSPDHSNQPQHF.

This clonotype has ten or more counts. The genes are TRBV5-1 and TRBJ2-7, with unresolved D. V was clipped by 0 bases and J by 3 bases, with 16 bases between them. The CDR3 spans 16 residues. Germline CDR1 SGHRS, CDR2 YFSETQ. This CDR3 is CASSLGRMRTDYEQYF. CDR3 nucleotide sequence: TGCGCCAGCAGCTTGGGACGGATGAGGACCGACTACGAGCAGTACTTC.

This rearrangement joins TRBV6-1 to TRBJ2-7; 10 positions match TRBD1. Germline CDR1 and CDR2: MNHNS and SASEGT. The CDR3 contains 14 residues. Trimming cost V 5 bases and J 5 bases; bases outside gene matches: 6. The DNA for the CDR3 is TGTGCCAGCAGTCGTGACAGGGGGCTCAACGAGCAGTACTTC. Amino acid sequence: CASSRDRGLNEQYF.